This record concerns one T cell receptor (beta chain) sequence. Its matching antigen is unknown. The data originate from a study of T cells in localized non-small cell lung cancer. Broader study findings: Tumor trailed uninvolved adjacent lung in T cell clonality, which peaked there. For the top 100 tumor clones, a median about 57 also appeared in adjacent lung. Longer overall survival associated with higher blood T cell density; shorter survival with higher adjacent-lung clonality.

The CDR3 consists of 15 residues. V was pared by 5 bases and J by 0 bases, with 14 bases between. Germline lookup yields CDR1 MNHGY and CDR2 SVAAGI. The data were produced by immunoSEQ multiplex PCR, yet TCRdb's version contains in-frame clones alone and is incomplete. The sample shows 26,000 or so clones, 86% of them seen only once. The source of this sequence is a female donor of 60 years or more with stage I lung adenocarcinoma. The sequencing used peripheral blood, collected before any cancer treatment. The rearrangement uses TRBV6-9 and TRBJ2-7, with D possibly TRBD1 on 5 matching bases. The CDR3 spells CASSGIKGYSYEQYF. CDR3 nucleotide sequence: TGTGCCAGCAGTGGAATCAAGGGGTACTCCTACGAGCAGTACTTC.